One T cell receptor (beta chain) is described in this entry. Its antigen is currently unknown. Measured with immunoSEQ multiplex PCR; TCRdb has only the in-frame clones, and not every one. The profile covers approximately 51,000 clones, with 78% appearing a single time and approximately 1.8% taken by the ten largest. This sample is part of a study of a mutant IDH1 vaccine in newly diagnosed glioma. Overall study: Onset of vaccination occurred 4-6 weeks following radiotherapy alone, or with temozolomide cycles.

V lost 7 bases and J 5 bases, leaving 18 bases between the germline ends. Germline V gene data show CDR1 as SQVTM and CDR2 as ANQGSEA. The CDR3 extends over 14 amino acids. Stated time point: week 5, during vaccination. Every single dose of the vaccine, 300 ug of mutant IDH1 20-mer peptide, came with topical imiquimod. Donors had new WHO grade 3 or 4 IDH1-mutant, ATRX-lost astrocytomas. Study-wide findings and caveats: The authors found pseudoprogression apparently unrelated to changes in top peripheral T cell clonotypes.

The receptor's source is a woman aged 40 to 50 with glioma. This chain links TRBV29-1 with TRBJ1-5; D perhaps matches TRBD1 (5 bases). The sample in question was PBMCs, obtained from a glioma patient whose treatment included an IDH1 peptide vaccine. CDR3 nucleotide sequence: TGCAGCGGTGGGACTGATTTGGCTTATCAGCCCCAGCATTTT. Its protein is CSGGTDLAYQPQHF.